This is a list of T cell receptor beta chains from one sample in a study of cytotoxic CD8 clonotypes in ibrutinib-treated CLL. Profiling relied on immunoSEQ multiplex PCR, and the TCRdb table lists in-frame clones only, not all of them. The table has roughly 45,000 clones, approximately 65% seen once; the top ten hold roughly 21%. Source: PBMCs, taken after 24 months of ibrutinib treatment. These receptors were obtained from a human donor with chronic lymphocytic leukemia. CDR3s include the opening cysteine and the closing phenylalanine or tryptophan. Fields, in order: CDR3 DNA, CDR3 protein, J gene, clone size, D gene, V gene. The D gene is left open where the match is weak. The size of a clone is reported for some rows only, either as once, few or many, or as a class for expanded clones.

DNA: TGTGCCAGCAGGAAGAGGGGAGGCTACGAGCAGTACTTC; CDR3: CASRKRGGYEQYF; J: TRBJ2-7; size: .; D: .; V: TRBV2
DNA: TGCGCCAGCAGCCTTGAGACCCCACGGGCTCCACGCCTGTACAATGAGCAGTTCTTC; CDR3: CASSLETPRAPRLYNEQFF; J: TRBJ2-1; size: many; D: .; V: TRBV4-1
DNA: TGTGCCAGCACCGAAGGGGGAGACGAGCAGTACTTC; CDR3: CASTEGGDEQYF; J: TRBJ2-7; size: many; D: .; V: TRBV7-9
DNA: TGTGCCAGCAGAAAGATGGGGGGCGACCTTGGACCCCTACGGTTC; CDR3: CASRKMGGDLGPLRF; J: TRBJ1-2; size: once; D: .; V: TRBV6-6
DNA: TGTGCCAGCAGCAAGCGTCACCCTATCAATGAAAAACTGTTTTTT; CDR3: CASSKRHPINEKLFF; J: TRBJ1-4; size: .; D: .; V: TRBV21-1
DNA: TGTGCCAGCATCTCGGCCACCTTCATGAACACTGAAGCTTTCTTT; CDR3: CASISATFMNTEAFF; J: TRBJ1-1; size: .; D: .; V: TRBV28
DNA: TGCAGCGCAGACTCGCACTTCGGGGAGCTGTTTTTT; CDR3: CSADSHFGELFF; J: TRBJ2-2; size: .; D: .; V: TRBV29-1
DNA: TGTGCCAGCAGCTTCGGGAACGGCTACGAGCAGTACTTC; CDR3: CASSFGNGYEQYF; J: TRBJ2-7; size: .; D: .; V: TRBV5-4
DNA: TGTGCCAGCAGCGGGGGGAAGCGGACTGAAGCTTTCTTT; CDR3: CASSGGKRTEAFF; J: TRBJ1-1; size: .; D: .; V: TRBV21-1
DNA: TGTGCCAGCAGTGAATACAGGGGCACAGATACGCAGTATTTT; CDR3: CASSEYRGTDTQYF; J: TRBJ2-3; size: .; D: .; V: TRBV2
DNA: TGTGCCAGCAGCCCCGTGGGGGGACGGGCTGAAGCTTTCTTT; CDR3: CASSPVGGRAEAFF; J: TRBJ1-1; size: .; D: .; V: TRBV6-4
DNA: TGTGCCAGCAGCGCCTTCTACGAGCAGTACTTC; CDR3: CASSAFYEQYF; J: TRBJ2-7; size: .; D: .; V: TRBV11-2
DNA: TGCGCCAGCAGCTTGGGTAGCAGCCTCATGAACACTGAAGCTTTCTTT; CDR3: CASSLGSSLMNTEAFF; J: TRBJ1-1; size: .; D: .; V: TRBV5-1
DNA: TGTGCCAGCAGCTTGCAGCCGGGAAACACCATATATTTT; CDR3: CASSLQPGNTIYF; J: TRBJ1-3; size: .; D: .; V: TRBV5-6
DNA: TGTGCCAGCAGCCTGACTTCCTGGGGGCACACTGAAGCTTTCTTT; CDR3: CASSLTSWGHTEAFF; J: TRBJ1-1; size: .; D: .; V: TRBV7-3
DNA: TGCGCCAGCAGCCAAGGCCCCTTAGCGGGGTATGAGCAGTTCTTC; CDR3: CASSQGPLAGYEQFF; J: TRBJ2-1; size: .; D: TRBD2; V: TRBV4-1
DNA: TGTGCCAGCAGCTTTACCGGGACTAGCGGGAGTTTGTACGAGCAGTACTTC; CDR3: CASSFTGTSGSLYEQYF; J: TRBJ2-7; size: .; D: TRBD2; V: TRBV7-9
DNA: TGTTCCGCGGGGCACTGGAACACTGAAGCTTTCTTT; CDR3: CSAGHWNTEAFF; J: TRBJ1-1; size: .; D: .; V: TRBV6-5
DNA: TGTGCCAGCAGTCCCTCGGGACACTTCACCGGGGAGCTGTTTTTT; CDR3: CASSPSGHFTGELFF; J: TRBJ2-2; size: .; D: .; V: TRBV28
DNA: TGTGCCAGCAGTGGGGACCTCTTGGGGGCTTTCTTT; CDR3: CASSGDLLGAFF; J: TRBJ1-1; size: many; D: .; V: TRBV28
DNA: TGTGCCAGCAGCCCTCCTAAACGGGCCGGGGAGCTGTTTTTT; CDR3: CASSPPKRAGELFF; J: TRBJ2-2; size: .; D: .; V: TRBV9
DNA: TGTGCCAGCAGCTCACACTGGGACAGGGGCCGGTACGAGCAGTACTTC; CDR3: CASSSHWDRGRYEQYF; J: TRBJ2-7; size: few; D: .; V: TRBV21-1